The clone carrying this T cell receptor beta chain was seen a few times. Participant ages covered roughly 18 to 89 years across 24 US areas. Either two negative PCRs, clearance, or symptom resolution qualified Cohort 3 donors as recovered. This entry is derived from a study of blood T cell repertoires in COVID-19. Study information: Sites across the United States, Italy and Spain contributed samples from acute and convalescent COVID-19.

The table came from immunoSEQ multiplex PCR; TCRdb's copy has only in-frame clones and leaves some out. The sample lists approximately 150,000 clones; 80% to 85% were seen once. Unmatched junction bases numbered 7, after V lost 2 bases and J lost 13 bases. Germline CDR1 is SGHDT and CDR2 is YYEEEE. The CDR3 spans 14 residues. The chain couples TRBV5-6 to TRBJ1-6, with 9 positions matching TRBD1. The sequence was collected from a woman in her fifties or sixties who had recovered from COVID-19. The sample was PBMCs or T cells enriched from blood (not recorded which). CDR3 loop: CASSFGTGFIPLHF. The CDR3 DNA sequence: TGTGCCAGCAGCTTTGGGACAGGGTTTATCCCCCTCCACTTT.